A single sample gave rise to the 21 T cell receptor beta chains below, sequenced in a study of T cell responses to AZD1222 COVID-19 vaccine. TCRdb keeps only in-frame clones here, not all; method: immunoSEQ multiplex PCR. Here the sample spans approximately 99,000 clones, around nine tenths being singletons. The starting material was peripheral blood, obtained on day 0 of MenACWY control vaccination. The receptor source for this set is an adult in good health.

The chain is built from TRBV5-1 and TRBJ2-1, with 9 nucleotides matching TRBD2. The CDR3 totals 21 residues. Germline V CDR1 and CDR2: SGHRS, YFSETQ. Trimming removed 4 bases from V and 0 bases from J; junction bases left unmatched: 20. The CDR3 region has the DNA TGCGCCAGCAGCCGACCCTATACCAGCGGGGGGCTCCAGAGCTCCTACAATGAGCAGTTCTTC. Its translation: CASSRPYTSGGLQSSYNEQFF. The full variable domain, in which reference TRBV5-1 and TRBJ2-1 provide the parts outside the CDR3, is KAGVTQTPRYLIKTRGQQVTLSCSPISGHRSVSWYQQTPGQGLQFLFEYFSETQRNKGNFPGRFSGRQFSNSRSEMNVSTLELGDSALYLCASSRPYTSGGLQSSYNEQFFGPGTRLTVL.

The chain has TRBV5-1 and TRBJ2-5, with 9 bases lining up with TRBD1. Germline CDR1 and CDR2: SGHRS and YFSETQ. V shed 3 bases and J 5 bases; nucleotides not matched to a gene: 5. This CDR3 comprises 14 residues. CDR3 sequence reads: CASSWGQGGETQYF. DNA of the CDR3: TGCGCCAGCAGCTGGGGACAGGGAGGGGAGACCCAGTACTTC.

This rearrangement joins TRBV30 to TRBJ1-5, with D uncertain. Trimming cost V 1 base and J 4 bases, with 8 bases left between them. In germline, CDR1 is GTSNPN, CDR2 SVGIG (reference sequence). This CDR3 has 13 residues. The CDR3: CAWSARENQPQHF. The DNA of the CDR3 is TGTGCCTGGAGTGCTAGGGAAAATCAGCCCCAGCATTTT.

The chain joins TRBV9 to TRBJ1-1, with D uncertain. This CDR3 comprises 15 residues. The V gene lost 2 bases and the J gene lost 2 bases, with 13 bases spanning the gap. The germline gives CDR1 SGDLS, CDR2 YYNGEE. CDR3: CASSVAEATNTEAFF. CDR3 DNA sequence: TGTGCCAGCAGCGTTGCAGAGGCGACAAACACTGAAGCTTTCTTT.

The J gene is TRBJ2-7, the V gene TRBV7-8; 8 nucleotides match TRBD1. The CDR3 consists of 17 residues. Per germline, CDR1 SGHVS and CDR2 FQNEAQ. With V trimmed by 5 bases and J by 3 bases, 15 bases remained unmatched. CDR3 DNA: TGTGCCAGCAGCCGACAGAAAAACCCGGGACAGGTCTACGAGCAGTACTTC. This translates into CASSRQKNPGQVYEQYF.

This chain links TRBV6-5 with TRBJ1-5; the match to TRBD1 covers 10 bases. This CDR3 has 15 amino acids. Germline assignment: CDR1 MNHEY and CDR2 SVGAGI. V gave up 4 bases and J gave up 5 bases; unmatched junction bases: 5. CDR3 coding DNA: TGTGCCAGCAGTTCGACAGGGGGCGGCTATCAGCCCCAGCATTTT. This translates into CASSSTGGGYQPQHF.

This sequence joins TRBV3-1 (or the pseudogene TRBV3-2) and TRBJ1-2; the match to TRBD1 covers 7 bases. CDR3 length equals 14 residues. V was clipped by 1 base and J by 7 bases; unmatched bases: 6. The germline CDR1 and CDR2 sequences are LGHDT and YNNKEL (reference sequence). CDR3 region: CASSQVAGGVGYTF. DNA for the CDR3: TGTGCCAGCAGCCAAGTGGCAGGGGGAGTTGGCTACACCTTC.

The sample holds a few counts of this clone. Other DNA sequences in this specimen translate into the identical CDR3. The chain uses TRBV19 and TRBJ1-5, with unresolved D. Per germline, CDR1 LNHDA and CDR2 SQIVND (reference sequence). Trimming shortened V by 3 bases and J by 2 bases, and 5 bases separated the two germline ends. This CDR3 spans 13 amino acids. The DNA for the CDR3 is TGTGCCAGTAGTATTGGGGGCAATCAGCCCCAGCATTTT. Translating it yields CASSIGGNQPQHF.

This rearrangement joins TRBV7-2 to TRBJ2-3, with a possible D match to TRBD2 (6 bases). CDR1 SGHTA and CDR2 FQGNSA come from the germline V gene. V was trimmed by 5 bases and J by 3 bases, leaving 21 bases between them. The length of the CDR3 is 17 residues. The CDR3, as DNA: TGTGCCAGCAGCCCGCTCCCCCCCCACGGGGGAACAGATACGCAGTATTTT. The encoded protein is CASSPLPPHGGTDTQYF.

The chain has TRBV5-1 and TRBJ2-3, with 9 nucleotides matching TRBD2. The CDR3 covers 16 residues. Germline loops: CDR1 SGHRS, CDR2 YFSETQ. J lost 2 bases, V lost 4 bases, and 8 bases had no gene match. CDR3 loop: CASSHERGATTDTQYF. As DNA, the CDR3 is TGCGCCAGCAGCCACGAGCGGGGGGCTACCACAGATACGCAGTATTTT. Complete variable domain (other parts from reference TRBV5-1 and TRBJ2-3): KAGVTQTPRYLIKTRGQQVTLSCSPISGHRSVSWYQQTPGQGLQFLFEYFSETQRNKGNFPGRFSGRQFSNSRSEMNVSTLELGDSALYLCASSHERGATTDTQYFGPGTRLTVL.

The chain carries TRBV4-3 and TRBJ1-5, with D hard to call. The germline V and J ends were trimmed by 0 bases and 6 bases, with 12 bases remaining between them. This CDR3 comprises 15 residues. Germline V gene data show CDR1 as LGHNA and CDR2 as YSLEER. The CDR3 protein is CASSQDRGIPQPQHF. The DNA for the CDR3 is TGCGCCAGCAGCCAAGATCGGGGAATCCCTCAGCCCCAGCATTTT.

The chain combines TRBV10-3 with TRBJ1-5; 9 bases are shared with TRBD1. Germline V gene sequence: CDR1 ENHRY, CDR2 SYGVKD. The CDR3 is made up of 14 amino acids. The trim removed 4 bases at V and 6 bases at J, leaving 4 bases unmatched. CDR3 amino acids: CAISGTGEAQPQHF. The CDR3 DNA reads TGTGCCATCAGTGGGACAGGGGAGGCTCAGCCCCAGCATTTT.

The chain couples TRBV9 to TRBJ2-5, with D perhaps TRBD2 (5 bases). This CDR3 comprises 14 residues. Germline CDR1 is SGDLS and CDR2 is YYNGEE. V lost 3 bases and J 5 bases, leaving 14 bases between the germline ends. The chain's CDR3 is CASSAEGRAETQYF. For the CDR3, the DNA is TGTGCCAGCAGCGCCGAGGGTCGGGCGGAGACCCAGTACTTC.

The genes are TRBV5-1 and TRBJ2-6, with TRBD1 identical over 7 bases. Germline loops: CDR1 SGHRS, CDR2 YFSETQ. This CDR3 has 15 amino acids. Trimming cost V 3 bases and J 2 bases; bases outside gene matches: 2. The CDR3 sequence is CASSSDRAGANVLTF. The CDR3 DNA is TGCGCCAGCAGCTCCGACAGGGCTGGGGCCAACGTCCTGACTTTC.

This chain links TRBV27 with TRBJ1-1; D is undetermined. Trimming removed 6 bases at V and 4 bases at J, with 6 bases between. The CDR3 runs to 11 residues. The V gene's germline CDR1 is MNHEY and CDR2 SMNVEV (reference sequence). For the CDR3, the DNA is TGTGCCAGCAGGAAAAGCACTGAAGCTTTCTTT. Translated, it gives CASRKSTEAFF.

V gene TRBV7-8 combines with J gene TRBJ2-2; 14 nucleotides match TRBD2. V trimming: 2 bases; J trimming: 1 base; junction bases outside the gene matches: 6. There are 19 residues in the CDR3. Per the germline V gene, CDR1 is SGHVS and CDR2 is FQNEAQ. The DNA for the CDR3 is TGTGCCAGCAGCTTACCCCGGACTAGCGGGGGGCTGAACACCGGGGAGCTGTTTTTT. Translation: CASSLPRTSGGLNTGELFF.

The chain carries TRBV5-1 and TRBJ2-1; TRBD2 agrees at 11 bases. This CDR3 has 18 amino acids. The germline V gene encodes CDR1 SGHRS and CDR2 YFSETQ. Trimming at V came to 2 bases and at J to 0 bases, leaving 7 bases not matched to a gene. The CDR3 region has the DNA TGCGCCAGCAGCTTTCCGTCTAGCGGGGGGTCCTCCTACAATGAGCAGTTCTTC. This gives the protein CASSFPSSGGSSYNEQFF.

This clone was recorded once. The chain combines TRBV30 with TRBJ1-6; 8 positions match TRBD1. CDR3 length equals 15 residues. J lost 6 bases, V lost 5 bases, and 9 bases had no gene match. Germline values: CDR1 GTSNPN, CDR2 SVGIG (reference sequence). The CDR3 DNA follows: TGTGCCTGGGGAGACAGGGGCAACGCTAATTCACCCCTCCACTTT. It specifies CAWGDRGNANSPLHF.

CDR3 protein: CASSITGGESPLHF. DNA of the CDR3: TGTGCCAGTAGTATTACAGGGGGCGAATCACCCCTCCACTTT. The chain uses TRBV19 and TRBJ1-6; 9 bases are shared with TRBD1. This CDR3 spans 14 amino acids. Germline-derived CDR1 and CDR2 are LNHDA and SQIVND (reference sequence). Germline trimming cut 3 bases from V and 10 bases from J; bases unmatched to any gene: 4.

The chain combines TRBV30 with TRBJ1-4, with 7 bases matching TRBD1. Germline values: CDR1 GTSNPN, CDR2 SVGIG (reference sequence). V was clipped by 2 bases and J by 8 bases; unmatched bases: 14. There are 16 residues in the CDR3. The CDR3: CAWSYPWQGVDEKLFF. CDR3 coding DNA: TGTGCCTGGAGTTACCCCTGGCAGGGGGTCGACGAAAAACTGTTTTTT.

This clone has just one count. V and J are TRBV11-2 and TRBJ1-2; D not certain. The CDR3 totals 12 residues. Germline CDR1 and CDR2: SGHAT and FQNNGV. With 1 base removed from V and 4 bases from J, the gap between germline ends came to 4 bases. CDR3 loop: CASSLGGYGYTF. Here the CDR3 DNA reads TGTGCCAGCAGCTTAGGAGGCTATGGCTACACCTTC.